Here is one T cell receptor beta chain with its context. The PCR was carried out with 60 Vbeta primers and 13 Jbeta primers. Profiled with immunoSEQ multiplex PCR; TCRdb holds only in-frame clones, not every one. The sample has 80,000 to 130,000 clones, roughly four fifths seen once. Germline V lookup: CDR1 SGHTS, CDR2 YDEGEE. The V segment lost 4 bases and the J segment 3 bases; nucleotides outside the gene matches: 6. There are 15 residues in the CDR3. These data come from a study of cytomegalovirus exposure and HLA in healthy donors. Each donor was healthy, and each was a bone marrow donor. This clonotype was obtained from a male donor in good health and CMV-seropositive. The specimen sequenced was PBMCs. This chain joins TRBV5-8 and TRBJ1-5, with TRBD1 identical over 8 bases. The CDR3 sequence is CASSHDRGFNQPQHF. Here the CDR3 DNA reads TGTGCCAGCAGCCATGACAGGGGATTCAATCAGCCCCAGCATTTT.